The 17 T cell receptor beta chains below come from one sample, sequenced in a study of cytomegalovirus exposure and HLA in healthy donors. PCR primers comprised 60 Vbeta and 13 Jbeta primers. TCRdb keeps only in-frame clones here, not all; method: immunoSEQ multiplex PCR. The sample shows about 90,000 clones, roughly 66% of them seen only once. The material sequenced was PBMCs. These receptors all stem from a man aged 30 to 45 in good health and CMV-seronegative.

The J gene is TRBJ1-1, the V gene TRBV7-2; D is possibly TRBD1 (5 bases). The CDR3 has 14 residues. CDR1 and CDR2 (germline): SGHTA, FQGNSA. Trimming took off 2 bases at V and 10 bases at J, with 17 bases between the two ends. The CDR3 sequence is CASSLNPGLGGAFF. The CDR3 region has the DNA TGTGCCAGCAGCTTAAACCCGGGACTTGGCGGAGCTTTCTTT.

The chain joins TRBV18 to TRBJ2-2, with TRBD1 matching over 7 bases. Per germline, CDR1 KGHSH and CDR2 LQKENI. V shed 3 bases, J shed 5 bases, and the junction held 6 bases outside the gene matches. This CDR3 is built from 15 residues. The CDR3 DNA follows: TGTGCCAGCTCACCGGGACAGTTGGGGACCGGGGAGCTGTTTTTT. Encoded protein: CASSPGQLGTGELFF.

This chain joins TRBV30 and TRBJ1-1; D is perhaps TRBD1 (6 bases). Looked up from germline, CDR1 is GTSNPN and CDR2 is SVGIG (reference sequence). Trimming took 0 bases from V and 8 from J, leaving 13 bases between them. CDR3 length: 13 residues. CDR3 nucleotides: TGTGCCTGGAGTGTTGGGGGCGGACTGGAAGCTTTCTTT. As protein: CAWSVGGGLEAFF.

The CDR3: CASSSVGGATDTQYF. In nucleotides, the CDR3 is TGTGCCAGCAGCTCAGTGGGGGGGGCTACAGATACGCAGTATTTT. V usage is TRBV7-3 and J usage is TRBJ2-3; possible D gene TRBD2, 7 bases. In germline, CDR1 is SGHTA, CDR2 FQGTGA. The V end was cut by 4 bases, the J end by 3 bases, with 14 bases between. The CDR3 loop spans 15 amino acids. Filled out from reference TRBV7-3 and TRBJ2-3, the complete variable domain reads GAGVSQTPSNKVTEKGKYVELRCDPISGHTALYWYRQSLGQGPEFLIYFQGTGAADDSGLPNDRFFAVRPEGSVSTLKIQRTERGDSAVYLCASSSVGGATDTQYFGPGTRLTVL.

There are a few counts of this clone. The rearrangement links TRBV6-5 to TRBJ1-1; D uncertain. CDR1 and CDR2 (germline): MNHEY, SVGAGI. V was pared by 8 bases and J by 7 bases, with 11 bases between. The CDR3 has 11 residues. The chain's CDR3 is CASWTWDEAFF. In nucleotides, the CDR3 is TGTGCCAGCTGGACTTGGGATGAAGCTTTCTTT.

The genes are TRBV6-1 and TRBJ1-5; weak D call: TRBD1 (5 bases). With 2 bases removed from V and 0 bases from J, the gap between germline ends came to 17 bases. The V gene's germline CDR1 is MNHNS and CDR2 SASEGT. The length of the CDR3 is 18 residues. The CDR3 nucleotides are TGTGCCAGCAGTGAATCAGTAGGGGTCGTCTATAGCAATCAGCCCCAGCATTTT. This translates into CASSESVGVVYSNQPQHF.

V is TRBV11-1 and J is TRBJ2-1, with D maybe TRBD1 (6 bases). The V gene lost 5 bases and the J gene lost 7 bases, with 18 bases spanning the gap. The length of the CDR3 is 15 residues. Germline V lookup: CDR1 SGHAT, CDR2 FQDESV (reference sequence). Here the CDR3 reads CASSPQRTVRNEQFF. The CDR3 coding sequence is TGTGCCAGCAGCCCCCAGAGGACAGTCCGAAATGAGCAGTTCTTC.

The CDR3 sequence: CASNTQGWHEQYF. In nucleotides, the CDR3 is TGTGCCAGCAATACACAGGGTTGGCACGAGCAGTACTTC. The chain joins TRBV7-9 to TRBJ2-7, with TRBD1 as a possible D gene (6 bases). The V end lost 7 bases, the J end lost 5 bases, and 15 bases lay between the germline ends. Germline V gives CDR1 SEHNR, CDR2 FQNEAQ (reference sequence). The CDR3 extends over 13 amino acids.

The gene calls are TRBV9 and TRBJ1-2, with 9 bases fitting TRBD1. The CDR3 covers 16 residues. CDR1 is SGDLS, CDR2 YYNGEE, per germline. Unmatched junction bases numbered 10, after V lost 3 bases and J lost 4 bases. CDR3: CASSAQPGTGSYGYTF. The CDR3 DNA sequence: TGTGCCAGCAGCGCTCAACCCGGGACAGGGTCCTATGGCTACACCTTC.

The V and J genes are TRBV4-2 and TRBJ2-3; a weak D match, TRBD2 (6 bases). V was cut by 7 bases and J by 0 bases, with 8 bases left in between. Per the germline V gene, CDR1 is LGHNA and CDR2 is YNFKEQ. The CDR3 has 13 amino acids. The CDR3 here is CASTGTSTDTQYF. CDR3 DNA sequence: TGTGCCAGCACCGGGACTAGCACAGATACGCAGTATTTT.

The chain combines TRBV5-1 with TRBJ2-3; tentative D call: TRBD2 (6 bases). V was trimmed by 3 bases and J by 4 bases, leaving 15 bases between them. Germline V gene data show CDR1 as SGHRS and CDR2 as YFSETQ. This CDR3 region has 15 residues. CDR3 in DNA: TGCGCCAGCAGCTCCGGGACTTACAGCCCAGATACGCAGTATTTT. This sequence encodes CASSSGTYSPDTQYF.

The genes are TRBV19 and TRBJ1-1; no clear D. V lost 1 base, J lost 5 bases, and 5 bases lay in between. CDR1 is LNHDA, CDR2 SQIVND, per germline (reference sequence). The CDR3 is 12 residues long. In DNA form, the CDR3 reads TGTGCCAGTAGTATAGCCGGGACTGAAGCTTTCTTT. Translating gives CASSIAGTEAFF.

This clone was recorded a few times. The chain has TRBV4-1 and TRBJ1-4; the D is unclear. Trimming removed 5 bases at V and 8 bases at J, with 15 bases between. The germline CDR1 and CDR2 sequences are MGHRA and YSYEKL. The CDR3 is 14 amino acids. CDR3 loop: CASSSIGGREKLFF. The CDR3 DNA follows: TGCGCCAGCAGCTCCATTGGAGGGAGGGAAAAACTGTTTTTT.

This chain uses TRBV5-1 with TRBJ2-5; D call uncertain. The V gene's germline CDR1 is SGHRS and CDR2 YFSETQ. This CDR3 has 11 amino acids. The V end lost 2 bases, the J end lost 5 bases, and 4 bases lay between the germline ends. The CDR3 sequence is CASSFSETQYF. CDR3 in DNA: TGCGCCAGCAGCTTTAGTGAGACCCAGTACTTC.

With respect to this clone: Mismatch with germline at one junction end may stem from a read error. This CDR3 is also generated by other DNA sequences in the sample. The CDR3 DNA reads TGTGCCAGTCAGGGGCCAGTCAACTATGGCTACACGTTC. Translating it yields CASQGPVNYGYTF. This chain connects TRBV19 to TRBJ1-2; tentatively, D is TRBD1 (6 bases). Germline-derived CDR1 and CDR2 are LNHDA and SQIVND (reference sequence). CDR3 length equals 13 residues.

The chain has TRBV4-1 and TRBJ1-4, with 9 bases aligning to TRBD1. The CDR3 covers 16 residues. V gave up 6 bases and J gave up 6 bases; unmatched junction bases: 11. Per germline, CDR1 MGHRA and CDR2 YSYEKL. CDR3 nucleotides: TGCGCCAGCAGGAACCGGGACAGGGAAAGGGATGAAAAACTGTTTTTT. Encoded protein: CASRNRDRERDEKLFF.

In DNA, the CDR3 is TGTGCCAGCAGCCCCTCGGTCTCCTACAATGAGCAGTTCTTC. Amino acid sequence: CASSPSVSYNEQFF. The gene calls are TRBV7-2 and TRBJ2-1; D not resolved. The V gene lost 5 bases and the J gene lost 0 bases, with 8 bases spanning the gap. CDR1 is SGHTA and CDR2 is FQGNSA in the germline V gene. The length of the CDR3 is 14 residues.